The rows below give T cell receptor beta chains drawn from one sample of a study of blood T cells in healthy people across ages. TCRdb analysed the 5' RACE reads with MiXCR anew, one entry per CDR3 protein. The sample lists around 2 million distinct CDR3 sequences; around 42% were seen once. Sequencing was done on a sample of blood. The receptors stem from a human donor in good health. The CDR3 runs from the conserved cysteine through the conserved F or W. The D gene is left open where the match is weak. Some rows have no size entry. The others give once, few or many, or a class for an expanded clone.

V: TRBV7-8; J: TRBJ2-1; size: few; D: .; length: 16; CDR3: CASSPDGEVWRDEQFF; DNA: TGTGCCAGCAGCCCCGACGGGGAGGTGTGGCGGGATGAGCAGTTCTTC
V: TRBV4-2; J: TRBJ2-3; size: few; D: .; length: 15; CDR3: CVSSQTGQSTDTQYF; DNA: TGTGTCAGCAGCCAAACCGGACAAAGCACAGATACGCAGTATTTT
V: TRBV12-3/TRBV12-4; J: TRBJ1-1; size: few; D: .; length: 14; CDR3: CASTLRVSDSEAFF; DNA: TGTGCCAGCACCCTCAGGGTCAGTGATAGTGAAGCTTTCTTT
V: TRBV7-2; J: TRBJ2-4; size: .; D: .; length: 13; CDR3: CASSPGSSDIQYF; DNA: TGTGCCAGCAGCCCCGGGAGCTCGGACATTCAGTACTTC
V: TRBV12-3/TRBV12-4; J: TRBJ1-1; size: few; D: .; length: 14; CDR3: CASSLTGWGTEAFF; DNA: TGTGCCAGCAGTTTAACAGGGTGGGGCACTGAAGCTTTCTTT
V: TRBV7-2; J: TRBJ1-2; size: .; D: .; length: 10; CDR3: CASLGRGYTF; DNA: TGTGCCAGCCTGGGGAGAGGCTACACCTTC
V: TRBV6-1; J: TRBJ2-4; size: few; D: .; length: 15; CDR3: CASSAGMGAKNIQYF; DNA: TGTGCCAGCAGTGCGGGTATGGGGGCCAAAAACATTCAGTACTTC
V: TRBV7-8; J: TRBJ1-1; size: .; D: .; length: 16; CDR3: CASSSRLAGLNTEAFF; DNA: TGTGCCAGCAGCTCCCGCTTGGCGGGCCTTAACACTGAAGCTTTCTTT
V: TRBV9; J: TRBJ2-7; size: .; D: .; length: 15; CDR3: CASSVKAHPSYEQYF; DNA: TGTGCCAGCAGCGTAAAAGCGCACCCTTCCTACGAGCAGTACTTC
V: TRBV9; J: TRBJ2-1; size: .; D: .; length: 13; CDR3: CASSNEGWAEQFF; DNA: TGTGCCAGCAGCAACGAGGGGTGGGCTGAGCAGTTCTTC
V: TRBV3-1; J: TRBJ1-5; size: .; D: .; length: 14; CDR3: CASSQGSGRLPQHF; DNA: TGTGCCAGCAGCCAAGGGTCGGGCCGTTTGCCCCAGCATTTT